This T cell receptor (beta chain) was profiled in a study of T cells in Graves' hyperthyroidism and ophthalmopathy. Study findings and constraints: Blood also held most thyroid clonotypes expanded beyond 0.001. Using 13 V-J features, a model discriminated ophthalmopathy from stable hyperthyroidism.

Ophthalmopathy cases met thresholds of Clinical Activity Score at least 3, NOSPECS grade at least 4 and duration under 3 months. Clinical symptoms, serum thyroxine and TRAb, thyroid ultrasound and orbital computed tomography together formed the diagnostic basis. TCR beta CDR3 regions were amplified from RNA. HTBI primers were employed in a first-round RT-PCR of the TCR CDR3. TCRdb used MiXCR to reprocess the multiplex PCR reads, holding one entry per CDR3 protein. The sample shows 250,000 to 300,000 distinct CDR3 sequences, 15% to 20% of them seen only once. As for this clonotype: The antigen remains undetermined.

The CDR3 runs 18 residues. Trimming pared 5 bases from V and 7 bases from J, leaving 27 bases between. Germline V lookup: CDR1 SGHDN, CDR2 FVKESK. This chain connects TRBV14 to TRBJ2-4; D ambiguous. The source of this sequence is a woman aged 60 to 75 with Graves' ophthalmopathy. Sequenced sample: blood. CDR3 in amino acids: CASSINGIWSKTGNIQYF. As DNA, the CDR3 is TGTGCCAGCAGCATAAATGGTATATGGAGCAAGACCGGCAACATTCAGTACTTC.